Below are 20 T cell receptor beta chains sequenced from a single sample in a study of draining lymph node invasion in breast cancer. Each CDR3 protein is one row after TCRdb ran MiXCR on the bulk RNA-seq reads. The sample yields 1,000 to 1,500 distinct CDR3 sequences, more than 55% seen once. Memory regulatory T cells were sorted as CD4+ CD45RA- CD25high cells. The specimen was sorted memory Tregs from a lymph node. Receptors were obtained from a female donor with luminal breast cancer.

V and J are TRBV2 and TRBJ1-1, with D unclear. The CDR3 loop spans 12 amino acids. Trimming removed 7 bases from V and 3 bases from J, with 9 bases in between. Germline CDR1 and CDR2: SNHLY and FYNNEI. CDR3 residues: CASNTEDTEAFF. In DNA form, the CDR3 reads TGTGCCAGCAACACGGAGGACACTGAAGCTTTCTTT.

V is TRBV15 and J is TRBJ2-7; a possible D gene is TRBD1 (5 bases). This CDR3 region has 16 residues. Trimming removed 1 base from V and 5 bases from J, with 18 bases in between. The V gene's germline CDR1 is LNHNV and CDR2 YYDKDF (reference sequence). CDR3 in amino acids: CATSRGRQRGLDEQYV. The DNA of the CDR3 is TGTGCCACCAGCAGAGGTCGACAGAGAGGATTAGACGAGCAGTACGTC.

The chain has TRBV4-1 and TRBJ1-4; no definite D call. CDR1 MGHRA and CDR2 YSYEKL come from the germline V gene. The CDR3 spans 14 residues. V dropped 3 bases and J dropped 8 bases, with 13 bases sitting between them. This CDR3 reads CASSQLGSLEKLFF. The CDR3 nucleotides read TGCGCCAGCAGCCAGTTAGGTTCCCTAGAAAAACTGTTTTTT.

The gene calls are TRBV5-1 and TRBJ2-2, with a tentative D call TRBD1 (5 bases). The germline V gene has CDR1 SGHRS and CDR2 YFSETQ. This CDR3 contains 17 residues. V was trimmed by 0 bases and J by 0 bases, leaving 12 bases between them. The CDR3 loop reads CASSLVPQGTNTGELFF. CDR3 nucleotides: TGCGCCAGCAGCTTGGTCCCTCAGGGTACGAACACCGGGGAGCTGTTTTTT.

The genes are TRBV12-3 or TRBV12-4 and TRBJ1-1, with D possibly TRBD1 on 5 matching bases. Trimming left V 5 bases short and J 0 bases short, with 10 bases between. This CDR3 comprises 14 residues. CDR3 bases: TGTGCCAGCAGTCCAAGACAGATGAACACTGAAGCTTTCTTT. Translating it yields CASSPRQMNTEAFF.

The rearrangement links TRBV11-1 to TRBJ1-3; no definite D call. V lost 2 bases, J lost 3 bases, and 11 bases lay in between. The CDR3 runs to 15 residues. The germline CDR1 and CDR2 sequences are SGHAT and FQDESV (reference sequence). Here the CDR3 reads CASSLLSGSGNTIYF. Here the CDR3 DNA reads TGTGCCAGCAGCTTATTGTCGGGCAGTGGAAACACCATATATTTT.

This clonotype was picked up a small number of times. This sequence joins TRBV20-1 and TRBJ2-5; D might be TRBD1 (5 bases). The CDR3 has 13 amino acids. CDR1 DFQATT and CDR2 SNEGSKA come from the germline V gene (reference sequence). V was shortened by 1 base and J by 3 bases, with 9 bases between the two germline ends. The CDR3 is CSARGTRKETQYF. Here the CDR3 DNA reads TGCAGTGCTAGAGGGACACGCAAAGAGACCCAGTACTTC.

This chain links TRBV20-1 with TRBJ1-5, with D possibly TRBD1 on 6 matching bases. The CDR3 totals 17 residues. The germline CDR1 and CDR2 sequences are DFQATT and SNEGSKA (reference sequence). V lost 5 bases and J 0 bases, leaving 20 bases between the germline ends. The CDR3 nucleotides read TGCAGTGCTCGCCCGGGGGGCCTGGATTATAGCAATCAGCCCCAGCATTTT. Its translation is CSARPGGLDYSNQPQHF.

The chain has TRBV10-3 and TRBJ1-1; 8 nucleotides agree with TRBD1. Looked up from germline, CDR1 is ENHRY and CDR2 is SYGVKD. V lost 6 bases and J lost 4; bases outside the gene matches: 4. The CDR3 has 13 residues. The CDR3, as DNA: TGTGCCATCAGGGGGACAGGCTCCACTGAAGCTTTCTTT. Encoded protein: CAIRGTGSTEAFF.

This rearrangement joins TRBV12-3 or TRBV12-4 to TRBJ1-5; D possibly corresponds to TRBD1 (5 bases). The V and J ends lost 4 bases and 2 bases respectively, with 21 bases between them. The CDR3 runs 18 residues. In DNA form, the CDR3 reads TGTGCCAGCAGTTCCCCTATTGCGGGGACCGGGGGCAATCAGCCCCAGCATTTT. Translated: CASSSPIAGTGGNQPQHF.

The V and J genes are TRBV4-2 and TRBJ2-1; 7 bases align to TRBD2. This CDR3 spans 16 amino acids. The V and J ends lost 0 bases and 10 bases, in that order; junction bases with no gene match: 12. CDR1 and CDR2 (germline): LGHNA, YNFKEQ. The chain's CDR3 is CASSQDRGLGFGEQFF. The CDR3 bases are TGTGCCAGCAGCCAAGATCGAGGACTAGGGTTTGGGGAGCAGTTCTTC.

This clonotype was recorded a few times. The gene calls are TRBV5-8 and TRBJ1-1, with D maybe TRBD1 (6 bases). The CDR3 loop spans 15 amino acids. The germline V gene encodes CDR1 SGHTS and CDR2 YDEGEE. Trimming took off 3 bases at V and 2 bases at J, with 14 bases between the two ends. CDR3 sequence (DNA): TGTGCCAGCAGCTCGCGTTGGGGGGGCAACACTGAAGCTTTCTTT. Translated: CASSSRWGGNTEAFF.

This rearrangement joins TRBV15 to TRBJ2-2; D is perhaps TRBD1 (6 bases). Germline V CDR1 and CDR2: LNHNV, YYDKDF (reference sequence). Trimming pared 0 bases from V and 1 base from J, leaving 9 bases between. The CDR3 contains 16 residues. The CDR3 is CATSRDLGQNTGELFF. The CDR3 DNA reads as TGTGCCACCAGCAGAGATTTGGGACAGAACACCGGGGAGCTGTTTTTT.

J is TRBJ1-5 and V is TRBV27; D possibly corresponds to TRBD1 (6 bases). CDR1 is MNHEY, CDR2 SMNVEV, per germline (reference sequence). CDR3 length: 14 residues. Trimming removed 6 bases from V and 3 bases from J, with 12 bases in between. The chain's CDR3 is CASRDRLDNQPQHF. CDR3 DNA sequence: TGTGCCAGCAGAGACAGGCTGGACAATCAGCCCCAGCATTTT.

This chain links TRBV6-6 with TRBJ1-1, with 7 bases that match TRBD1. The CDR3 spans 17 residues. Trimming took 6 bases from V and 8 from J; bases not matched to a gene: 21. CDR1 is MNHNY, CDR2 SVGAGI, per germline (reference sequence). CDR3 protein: CASRIILVIRPTGEAFF. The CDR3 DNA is TGTGCCAGCAGAATCATACTCGTCATACGCCCGACAGGGGAAGCTTTCTTT.

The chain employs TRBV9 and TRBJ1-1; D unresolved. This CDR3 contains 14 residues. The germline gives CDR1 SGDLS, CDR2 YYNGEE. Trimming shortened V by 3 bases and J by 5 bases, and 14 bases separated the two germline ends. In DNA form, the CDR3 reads TGTGCCAGCAGCGCAACTGGGGTGAGGACTGAAGCTTTCTTT. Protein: CASSATGVRTEAFF.

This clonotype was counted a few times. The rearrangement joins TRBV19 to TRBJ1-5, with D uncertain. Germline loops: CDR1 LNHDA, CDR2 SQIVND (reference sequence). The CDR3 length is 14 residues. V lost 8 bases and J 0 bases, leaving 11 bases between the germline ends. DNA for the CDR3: TGTGCCAGTCAACTAGTAAATAGCAATCAGCCCCAGCATTTT. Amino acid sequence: CASQLVNSNQPQHF.

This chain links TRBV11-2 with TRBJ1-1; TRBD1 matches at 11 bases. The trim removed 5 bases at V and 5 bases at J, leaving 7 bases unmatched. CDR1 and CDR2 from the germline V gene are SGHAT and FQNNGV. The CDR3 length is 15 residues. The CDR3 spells CASSPWTGGDTEAFF. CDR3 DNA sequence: TGTGCCAGCAGCCCTTGGACAGGGGGCGATACTGAAGCTTTCTTT.

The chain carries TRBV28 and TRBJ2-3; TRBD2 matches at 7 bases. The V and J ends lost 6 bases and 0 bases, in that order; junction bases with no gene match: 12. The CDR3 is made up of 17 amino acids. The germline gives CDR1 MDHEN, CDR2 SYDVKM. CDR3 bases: TGTGCCAGCAGCCAGTACGGGGGGAAGACTAGCACAGATACGCAGTATTTT. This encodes CASSQYGGKTSTDTQYF.

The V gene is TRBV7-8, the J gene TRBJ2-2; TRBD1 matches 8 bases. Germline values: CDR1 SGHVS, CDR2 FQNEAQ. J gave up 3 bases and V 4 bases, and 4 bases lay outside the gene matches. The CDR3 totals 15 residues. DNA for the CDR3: TGTGCCAGCAGCTCTTACAGGGGGGACACCGGGGAGCTGTTTTTT. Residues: CASSSYRGDTGELFF.